Reported below is one T cell receptor beta chain. Profiled with immunoSEQ multiplex PCR; TCRdb holds only in-frame clones, not every one. This table holds some 260,000 clones, about 80% found once. The data stem from a study of blood T cell repertoires in COVID-19. This CDR3 is 16 amino acids long. V was clipped by 2 bases and J by 5 bases; unmatched bases: 9. Germline V gene lookup returns CDR1 LGHNA and CDR2 YNFKEQ. The specimen sequenced was peripheral blood. The chain employs TRBV4-2 and TRBJ2-3, with 8 nucleotides matching TRBD2. This TCR derives from a woman aged 80 or over with acute or convalescent COVID-19. CDR3 DNA: TGTGCCAGCAGCCAAACTAGCGGACTGGAGGGAGATACGCAGTATTTT. Translated: CASSQTSGLEGDTQYF.